A single sample gave rise to the 16 T cell receptor beta chains below, sequenced in a study of OX40 agonist ivuxolimab in advanced cancers. The table came from immunoSEQ multiplex PCR; TCRdb's copy has only in-frame clones and leaves some out. The profile covers tens of thousands of clones, with 80% to 95% appearing a single time and 25% taken by the ten largest. The material sequenced was CD4+ or CD8+ T cells sorted from blood, taken in a trial of the OX40 agonist ivuxolimab. The receptors shown here come from an adult with an advanced solid tumor such as melanoma, head and neck, liver or kidney cancer.

The chain recombines TRBV19 with TRBJ2-7; D gene uncertain. CDR1 and CDR2 from the germline V gene are LNHDA and SQIVND (reference sequence). V was trimmed by 3 bases and J by 5 bases, leaving 11 bases between them. There are 13 residues in the CDR3. The CDR3 sequence: CASSIVDADEQYF. The CDR3 nucleotides read TGTGCCAGTAGTATTGTGGACGCTGACGAGCAGTACTTC.

Only one count was recorded for this clone. The genes are TRBV10-1 and TRBJ2-1; 9 bases line up with TRBD1. The CDR3 totals 16 residues. Germline loops: CDR1 WNHNN, CDR2 SYGVQD (reference sequence). Trimming cost V 4 bases and J 5 bases; bases outside gene matches: 9. The CDR3 reads CASSGPTGGRDNEQFF. The CDR3 DNA is TGCGCCAGCAGTGGTCCCACAGGGGGCCGAGACAATGAGCAGTTCTTC.

J is TRBJ1-4 and V is TRBV28, with 12 bases aligning to TRBD1. This CDR3 has 19 residues. The junction had 14 bases not matched to a gene; V was cut back by 3 bases and J by 6 bases. CDR1 is MDHEN and CDR2 is SYDVKM in the germline V gene. Written as DNA, the CDR3 is TGTGCCAGCAGTTTGCCCTCCGGGGACAGGGGGCCTCTCTATGAAAAACTGTTTTTT. As protein: CASSLPSGDRGPLYEKLFF.

The chain links TRBV14 to TRBJ2-2; 8 bases fit TRBD2. J lost 3 bases, V lost 0 bases, and 6 bases had no gene match. Per the germline V gene, CDR1 is SGHDN and CDR2 is FVKESK. The CDR3 is 17 amino acids. The CDR3 DNA is TGTGCCAGCAGCCAAGATCGGCGGGAGGTTGACACCGGGGAGCTGTTTTTT. This codes for CASSQDRREVDTGELFF.

Comments on this clone: Other DNA sequences within the sample encode an identical CDR3. The chain carries TRBV7-9 and TRBJ2-3; D call uncertain. Germline V CDR1 and CDR2: SEHNR, FQNEAQ (reference sequence). The CDR3 covers 14 residues. V gave up 1 base and J gave up 1 base, with 6 bases separating them. The CDR3 sequence: CASSLVQGTDTQYF. DNA of the CDR3: TGTGCCAGCAGCTTAGTCCAAGGCACAGATACGCAGTATTTT. Full variable domain (remainder filled in from reference TRBV7-9 and TRBJ2-3): DTGVSQNPRHKITKRGQNVTFRCDPISEHNRLYWYRQTLGQGPEFLTYFQNEAQLEKSRLLSDRFSAERPKGSFSTLEIQRTEQGDSAMYLCASSLVQGTDTQYFGPGTRLTVL.

This clone was seen more than once but under ten times. The genes are TRBV28 and TRBJ1-5, with 10 positions matching TRBD1. This CDR3 contains 14 residues. Germline V CDR1 and CDR2: MDHEN, SYDVKM. Losses at the gene ends were 4 bases for V and 7 bases for J; bases not matched to a gene: 4. CDR3 in amino acids: CASSWTGGRQPQHF. Here the CDR3 DNA reads TGTGCCAGCAGTTGGACAGGGGGGAGACAGCCCCAGCATTTT.

The CDR3 here is CASSWTGSHEQYF. The DNA of the CDR3 is TGTGCCAGCAGCTGGACAGGATCTCACGAGCAGTACTTC. The chain couples TRBV13 to TRBJ2-7; 7 bases align to TRBD1. CDR3 length equals 13 residues. The germline V gene has CDR1 PRHDT and CDR2 FYEKMQ (reference sequence). Trimming removed 4 bases from V and 5 bases from J; junction bases left unmatched: 5.

The rearrangement uses TRBV19 and TRBJ2-4; TRBD2 aligns across 7 bases. This CDR3 has 16 residues. Germline values: CDR1 LNHDA, CDR2 SQIVND (reference sequence). Trimming cost V 1 base and J 3 bases; bases outside gene matches: 6. The CDR3 region has the DNA TGTGCCAGTAGTATAGGGGCGGGAGTAGGCAAAAACATTCAGTACTTC. Translating it yields CASSIGAGVGKNIQYF.

The V and J genes are TRBV19 and TRBJ2-7; D assignment may be TRBD1 or TRBD2 (7 bases each). V gave up 5 bases and J gave up 0 bases, with 11 bases separating them. Germline CDR1 LNHDA, CDR2 SQIVND (reference sequence). The length of the CDR3 is 14 residues. This CDR3 is CASSQGGVSYEQYF. The CDR3 bases are TGTGCCAGTAGTCAGGGGGGGGTCTCCTACGAGCAGTACTTC.

The chain is built from TRBV11-2 and TRBJ2-7; 10 bases agree with TRBD2. Germline values: CDR1 SGHAT, CDR2 FQNNGV. The length of the CDR3 is 15 residues. Trimming took 1 base from V and 3 from J; bases not matched to a gene: 3. The CDR3 region is CASSLGTSGVYEQYF. CDR3 DNA: TGTGCCAGCAGCTTAGGGACTAGCGGAGTCTACGAGCAGTACTTC.

This chain joins TRBV6-5 and TRBJ2-7; possible D gene TRBD1, 5 bases. Germline assignment: CDR1 MNHEY and CDR2 SVGAGI. The CDR3 contains 14 residues. V was clipped by 2 bases and J by 2 bases, with 10 bases between them. The CDR3 sequence is CASSYGRAAYEQYF. The CDR3 bases are TGTGCCAGCAGTTACGGCAGGGCTGCCTACGAGCAGTACTTC.

The sample holds one count of this clone. The V and J genes are TRBV4-1 and TRBJ2-5; 9 bases match TRBD2. The V segment lost 6 bases and the J segment 1 base; nucleotides outside the gene matches: 6. The germline CDR1 and CDR2 sequences are MGHRA and YSYEKL. This CDR3 region has 15 residues. CDR3 protein: CASRRLADFQETQYF. In DNA form, the CDR3 reads TGCGCCAGCAGAAGACTAGCGGATTTCCAAGAGACCCAGTACTTC.

The V gene is TRBV28, the J gene TRBJ2-2; 9 positions match TRBD2. CDR3 length: 17 amino acids. CDR1 is MDHEN and CDR2 is SYDVKM in the germline V gene. J lost 0 bases, V lost 1 base, and 3 bases had no gene match. CDR3 region: CASSLSPSGTNTGELFF. The DNA for the CDR3 is TGTGCCAGCAGTTTATCCCCTAGCGGGACGAACACCGGGGAGCTGTTTTTT.

This chain uses TRBV29-1 with TRBJ2-3; no firm D call. The CDR3 loop spans 16 amino acids. Germline lookup yields CDR1 SQVTM and CDR2 ANQGSEA. V lost 2 bases to trimming and J lost 5 bases, with 20 bases between them. The CDR3 DNA reads TGCAGCGTTGAACCTCCCCTCGTGAGAGCAGAAGATACGCAGTATTTT. Amino acids: CSVEPPLVRAEDTQYF.

For this clone: Germline is not matched at one junction end, which may reflect a read error. This sequence joins TRBV7-7 and TRBJ2-3; D perhaps matches TRBD1 (6 bases). The CDR3 sequence is 16 residues long. CDR1 and CDR2 from the germline V gene are SSHAT and FNYEAQ (reference sequence). The CDR3 DNA reads as TGTGCTAGCAGCCCCCGTAGGACTCAGGGGACAGATACGCAGTATTTT. Translating it yields CASSPRRTQGTDTQYF.

The chain couples TRBV27 to TRBJ1-1; TRBD1 matches at 8 bases. V lost 6 bases to trimming and J lost 0 bases; unmatched junction nucleotides: 3. The CDR3 runs to 14 residues. Germline V lookup: CDR1 MNHEY, CDR2 SMNVEV (reference sequence). The DNA of the CDR3 is TGTGCCAGCAGAAACAGGGGGATGAACACTGAAGCTTTCTTT. As protein: CASRNRGMNTEAFF.